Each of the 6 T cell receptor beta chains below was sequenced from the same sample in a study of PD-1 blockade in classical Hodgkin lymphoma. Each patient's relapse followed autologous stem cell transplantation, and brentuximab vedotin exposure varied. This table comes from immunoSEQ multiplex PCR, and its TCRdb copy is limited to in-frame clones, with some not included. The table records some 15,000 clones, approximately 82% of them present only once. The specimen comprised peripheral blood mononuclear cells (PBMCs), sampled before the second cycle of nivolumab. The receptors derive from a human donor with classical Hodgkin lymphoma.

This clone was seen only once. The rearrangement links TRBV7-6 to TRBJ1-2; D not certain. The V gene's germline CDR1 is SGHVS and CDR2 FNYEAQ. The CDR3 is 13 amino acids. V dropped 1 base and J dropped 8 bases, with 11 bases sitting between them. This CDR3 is CASSLVKTRGYTF. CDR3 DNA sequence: TGTGCCAGCAGCTTAGTCAAGACACGGGGCTACACCTTC.

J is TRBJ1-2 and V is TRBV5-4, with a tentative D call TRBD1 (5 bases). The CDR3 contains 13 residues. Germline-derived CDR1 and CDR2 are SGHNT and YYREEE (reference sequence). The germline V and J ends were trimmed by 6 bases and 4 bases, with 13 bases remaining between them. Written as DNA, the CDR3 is TGTGCCAGCACCCCCCAGGGCTCCTATGGCTACACCTTC. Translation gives CASTPQGSYGYTF.

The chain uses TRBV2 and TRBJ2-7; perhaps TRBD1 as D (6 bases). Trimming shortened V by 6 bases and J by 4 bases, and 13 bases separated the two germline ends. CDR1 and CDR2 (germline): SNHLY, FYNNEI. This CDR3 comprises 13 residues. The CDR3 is CASSAGQLYEQYF. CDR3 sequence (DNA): TGTGCCAGCAGCGCAGGACAGCTTTACGAGCAGTACTTC.

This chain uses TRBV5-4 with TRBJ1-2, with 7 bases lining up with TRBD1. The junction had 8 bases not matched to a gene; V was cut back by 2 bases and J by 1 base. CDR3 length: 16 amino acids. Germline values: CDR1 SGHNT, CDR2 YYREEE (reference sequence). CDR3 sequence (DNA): TGTGCCAGCAGCTTCAACAGGGGCCCCGTTAACTATGGCTACACCTTC. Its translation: CASSFNRGPVNYGYTF.

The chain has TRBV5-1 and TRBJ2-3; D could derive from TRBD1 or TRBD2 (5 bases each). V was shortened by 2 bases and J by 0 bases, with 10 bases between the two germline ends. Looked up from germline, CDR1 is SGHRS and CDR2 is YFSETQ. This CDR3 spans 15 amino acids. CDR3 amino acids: CASSLGTVSTDTQYF. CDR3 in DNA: TGCGCCAGCAGCTTAGGGACGGTTAGCACAGATACGCAGTATTTT.

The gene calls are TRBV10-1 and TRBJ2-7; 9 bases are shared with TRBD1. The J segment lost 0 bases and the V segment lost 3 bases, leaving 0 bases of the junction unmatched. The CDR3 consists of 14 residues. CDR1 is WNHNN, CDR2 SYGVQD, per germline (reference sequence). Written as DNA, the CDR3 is TGCGCCAGCAGTGAACAGGGGGCCTCCTACGAGCAGTACTTC. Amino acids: CASSEQGASYEQYF.